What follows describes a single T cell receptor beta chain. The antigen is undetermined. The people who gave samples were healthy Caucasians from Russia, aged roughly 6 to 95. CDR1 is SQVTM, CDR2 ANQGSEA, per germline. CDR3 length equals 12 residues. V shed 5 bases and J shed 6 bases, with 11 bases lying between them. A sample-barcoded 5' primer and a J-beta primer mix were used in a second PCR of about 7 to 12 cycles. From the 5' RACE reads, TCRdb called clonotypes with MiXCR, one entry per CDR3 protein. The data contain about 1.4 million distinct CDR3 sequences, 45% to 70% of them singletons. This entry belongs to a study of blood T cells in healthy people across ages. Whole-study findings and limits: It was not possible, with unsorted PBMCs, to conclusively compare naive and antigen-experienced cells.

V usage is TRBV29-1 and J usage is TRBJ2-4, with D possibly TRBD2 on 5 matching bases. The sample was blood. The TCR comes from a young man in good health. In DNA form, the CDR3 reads TGCAGCGTTAGCGGTGTCGGAAACATTCAGTACTTC. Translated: CSVSGVGNIQYF.